This T cell receptor (beta chain) derives from a study of vaccination and CD4 T cells after COVID-19. Treatment here: roughly 10-day PBMC culture with coronavirus spike peptide pools or control peptides (ViraFEST assay). On this clonotype itself: The antigen is not known.

Sequenced with the Oncomine TCR Beta short-read assay was DNA taken from cultured CD4+ T cells. DNA came from CD4+ T cells after culture. TCRdb itself ran the PCR reads through MiXCR, one entry per CDR3 protein. The sample lists 15,000 or so distinct CDR3 sequences, about 48% occurring once. The CDR3 length is 12 residues. The V gene end was trimmed by 8 bases and the J gene end by 6 bases; junction bases not matched to a gene: 6. Material: CD4+ T cells from blood, cultured in vitro, obtained before SARS-CoV-2 vaccination. The chain joins TRBV12-3 or TRBV12-4 to TRBJ1-2; 7 bases are shared with TRBD1. The TCR sequence derives from a human donor who had recovered from COVID-19. The CDR3 reads CASDKTGHGYTF. In DNA form, the CDR3 reads TGTGCCAGCGACAAGACAGGGCATGGCTACACCTTC.